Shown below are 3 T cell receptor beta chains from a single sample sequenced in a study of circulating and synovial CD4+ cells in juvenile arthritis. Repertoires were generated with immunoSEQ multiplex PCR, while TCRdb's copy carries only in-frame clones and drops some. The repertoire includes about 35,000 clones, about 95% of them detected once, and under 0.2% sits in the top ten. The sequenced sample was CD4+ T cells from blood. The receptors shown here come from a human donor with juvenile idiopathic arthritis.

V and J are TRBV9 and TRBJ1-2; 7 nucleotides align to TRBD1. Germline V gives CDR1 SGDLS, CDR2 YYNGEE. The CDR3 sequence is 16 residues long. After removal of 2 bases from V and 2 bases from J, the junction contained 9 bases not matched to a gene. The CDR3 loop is CASSVQAGTVNYGYTF. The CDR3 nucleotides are TGTGCCAGCAGCGTCCAAGCCGGGACAGTGAACTATGGCTACACCTTC.

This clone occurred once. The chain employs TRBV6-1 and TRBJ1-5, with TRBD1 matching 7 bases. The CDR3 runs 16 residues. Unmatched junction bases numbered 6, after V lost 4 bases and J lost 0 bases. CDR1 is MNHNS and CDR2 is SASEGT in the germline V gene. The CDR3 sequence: CASSGGTVYSNQPQHF. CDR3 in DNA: TGTGCCAGCAGTGGGGGGACAGTGTATAGCAATCAGCCCCAGCATTTT.

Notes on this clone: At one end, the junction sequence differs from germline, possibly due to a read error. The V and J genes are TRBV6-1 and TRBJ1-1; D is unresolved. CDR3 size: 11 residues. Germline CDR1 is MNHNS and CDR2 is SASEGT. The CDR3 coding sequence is TGTGCCAGCGGTGAGAGAACTGAAGCTTTCTTT. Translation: CASGERTEAFF.